The 5 T cell receptor beta chains below come from one sample, sequenced in a study of cytomegalovirus exposure and HLA in healthy donors. Vbeta (60) and Jbeta (13) primers were used in the PCR. The repertoire was sequenced with immunoSEQ multiplex PCR; TCRdb's copy has only in-frame clones and lacks some. This repertoire shows some 160,000 clones, over 70% found once; its top ten account for 1.3%. The sample taken for sequencing was PBMCs. These receptors came from a man aged 45-60 years in good health and CMV-seropositive.

The rearrangement uses TRBV7-2 and TRBJ1-1, with D maybe TRBD1 (6 bases). The CDR3 consists of 14 residues. Trimming took off 1 base at V and 5 bases at J, with 11 bases between the two ends. Germline CDR1 reads SGHTA; CDR2 reads FQGNSA. For the CDR3, the DNA is TGTGCCAGCAGCTTAGTGGACCAGGGGACTGAAGCTTTCTTT. Translating it yields CASSLVDQGTEAFF.

In this sample, this clone turned up once. This sequence joins TRBV6-5 and TRBJ2-5; weak D call: TRBD1 (5 bases). Deletions cut 4 bases from V and 1 base from J, with 7 bases between. Germline assignment: CDR1 MNHEY and CDR2 SVGAGI. The CDR3 extends over 13 amino acids. CDR3 residues: CASSLGPQETQYF. The CDR3 DNA is TGTGCCAGCAGTTTGGGGCCCCAAGAGACCCAGTACTTC.

This clone was observed once. The V call is TRBV5-1, the J call TRBJ2-7; 13 nucleotides line up with TRBD2. Germline-derived CDR1 and CDR2 are SGHRS and YFSETQ. Trimming removed 3 bases from V and 2 bases from J; junction bases left unmatched: 8. This CDR3 has 17 amino acids. CDR3 in DNA: TGCGCCAGCAGCTACCAGCTTGGACTAGCGGGGGCCTACGAGCAGTACTTC. Encoded protein: CASSYQLGLAGAYEQYF.

Here the CDR3 reads CASSVEGGNTEAFF. CDR3 nucleotide sequence: TGTGCCAGCAGTGTGGAGGGTGGGAACACTGAAGCTTTCTTT. This chain links TRBV2 with TRBJ1-1; D gene unclear. CDR3 size: 14 residues. V was shortened by 4 bases and J by 1 base, with 10 bases between the two germline ends. Looked up from germline, CDR1 is SNHLY and CDR2 is FYNNEI.

DNA for the CDR3: TGTGCCAGCAGCTTGGGTTGGGGGCCTAATGAAAAACTGTTTTTT. Its protein is CASSLGWGPNEKLFF. V is TRBV5-6 and J is TRBJ1-4; a weak D match, TRBD1 (6 bases). V was shortened by 0 bases and J by 3 bases, with 9 bases between the two germline ends. Germline lookup yields CDR1 SGHDT and CDR2 YYEEEE. The CDR3 extends over 15 amino acids.